The following is a TCR beta chain sequence with its context. This CDR3 has 14 amino acids. Trimming cost V 9 bases and J 3 bases, with 14 bases left between them. In germline, CDR1 is MNHEY, CDR2 SVGAGI. The sample belongs to a study of OX40 agonist ivuxolimab in advanced cancers. The method was immunoSEQ multiplex PCR; TCRdb's version includes in-frame clones alone and lacks a portion of them. The table has about 74,000 clones, roughly 84% seen once; the top ten hold roughly 2%. The source of this sequence is an adult with an advanced solid tumor such as melanoma, head and neck, liver or kidney cancer. The chain uses TRBV6-5 and TRBJ1-4, with a possible D match to TRBD1 (6 bases). The sequenced sample was CD4+ or CD8+ T cells sorted from blood, obtained in a trial of the OX40 agonist ivuxolimab. CDR3 sequence (DNA): TGTGCCAGTGGGGGTGGGGGCTCTAATGAAAAACTGTTTTTT. It encodes CASGGGGSNEKLFF.